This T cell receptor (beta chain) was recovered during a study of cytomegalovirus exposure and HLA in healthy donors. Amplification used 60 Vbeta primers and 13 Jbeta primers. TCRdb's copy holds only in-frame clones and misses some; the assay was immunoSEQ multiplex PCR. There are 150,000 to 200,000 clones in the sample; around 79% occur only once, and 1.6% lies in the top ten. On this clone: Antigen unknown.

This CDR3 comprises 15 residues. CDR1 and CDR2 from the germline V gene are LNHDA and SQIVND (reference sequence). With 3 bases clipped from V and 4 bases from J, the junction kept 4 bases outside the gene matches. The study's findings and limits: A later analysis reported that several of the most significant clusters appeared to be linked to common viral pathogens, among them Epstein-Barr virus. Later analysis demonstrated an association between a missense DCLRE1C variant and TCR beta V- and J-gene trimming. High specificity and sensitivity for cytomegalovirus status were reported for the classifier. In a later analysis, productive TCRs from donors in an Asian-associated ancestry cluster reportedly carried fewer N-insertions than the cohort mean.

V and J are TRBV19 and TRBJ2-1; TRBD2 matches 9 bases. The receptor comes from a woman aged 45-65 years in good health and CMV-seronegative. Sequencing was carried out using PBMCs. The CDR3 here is CASSMTSGLYNEQFF. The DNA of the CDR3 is TGTGCCAGTAGTATGACTAGCGGACTATACAATGAGCAGTTCTTC.